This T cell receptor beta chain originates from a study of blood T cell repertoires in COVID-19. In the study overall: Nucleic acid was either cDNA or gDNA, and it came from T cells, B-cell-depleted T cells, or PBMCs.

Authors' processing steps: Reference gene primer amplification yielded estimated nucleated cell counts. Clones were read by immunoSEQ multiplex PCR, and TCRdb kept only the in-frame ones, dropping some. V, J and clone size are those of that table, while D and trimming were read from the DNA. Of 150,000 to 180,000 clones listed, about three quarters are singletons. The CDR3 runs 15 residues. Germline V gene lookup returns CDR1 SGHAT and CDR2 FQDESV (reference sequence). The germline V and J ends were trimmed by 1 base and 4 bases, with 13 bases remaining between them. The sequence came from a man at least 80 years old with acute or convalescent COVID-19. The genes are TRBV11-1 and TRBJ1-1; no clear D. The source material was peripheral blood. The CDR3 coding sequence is TGTGCCAGCAGCTTAGTATCGGTGGCAGGCACTGAAGCTTTCTTT. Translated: CASSLVSVAGTEAFF.